The clone carrying this T cell receptor (beta chain) was picked up one time. The record originates from a study of blood T cell repertoires in COVID-19. As for the study in general: Sources were T cells, B-cell-depleted T cells, or PBMCs; the material itself was cDNA or gDNA.

Here immunoSEQ multiplex PCR was the method, and the copy in TCRdb shows in-frame clones only, minus some. Of 75,000 to 80,000 clones listed, approximately 90% are singletons. This CDR3 contains 13 residues. V dropped 6 bases and J dropped 7; count of bases not matched to a gene: 6. The V gene's germline CDR1 is SGHVS and CDR2 FQNEAQ. The rearrangement joins TRBV7-8 to TRBJ1-5; 7 bases are a match to TRBD1. Material for sequencing was peripheral blood. This TCR was sampled from a human donor in a cohort sampled during active COVID-19. This CDR3 is CASSQGVGQPQHF. DNA for the CDR3: TGTGCCAGCAGTCAGGGGGTTGGGCAGCCCCAGCATTTT.